These 19 T cell receptor beta chains were sequenced from one sample in a study of T cell changes during pregnancy in multiple sclerosis. Data came from immunoSEQ multiplex PCR; TCRdb stores just in-frame clones and leaves some out. This table has over 30,000 clones, 89% appearing once. This specimen was CD8+ T cells from peripheral blood mononuclear cells, taken in the third trimester of pregnancy. These receptor sequences come from a female donor with multiple sclerosis, enrolled in a pregnancy study.

The chain is built from TRBV5-4 and TRBJ2-7; TRBD2 is a possible D gene (5 bases). The CDR3 length is 12 residues. The germline V gene has CDR1 SGHNT and CDR2 YYREEE (reference sequence). Trimming shortened V by 0 bases and J by 7 bases, and 8 bases separated the two germline ends. DNA for the CDR3: TGTGCCAGCAGCTTGGAACGGGGAGAGCAGTACTTC. This gives the protein CASSLERGEQYF. The full variable domain, its missing parts supplied by reference TRBV5-4 and TRBJ2-7, is ETGVTQSPTHLIKTRGQQVTLRCSSQSGHNTVSWYQQALGQGPQFIFQYYREEENGRGNFPPRFSGLQFPNYSSELNVNALELDDSALYLCASSLERGEQYFGPGTRLTVT.

J is TRBJ1-4 and V is TRBV7-8, with unresolved D. Deletions cut 5 bases from V and 5 bases from J, with 18 bases between. This CDR3 has 16 residues. CDR1 and CDR2 (germline): SGHVS, FQNEAQ. The CDR3 spells CASSPKRDTSNEKLFF. For the CDR3, the DNA is TGTGCCAGCAGCCCAAAGAGAGACACTTCGAATGAAAAACTGTTTTTT.

V and J are TRBV13 and TRBJ1-1; D is possibly TRBD1 (5 bases). The CDR3 is made up of 14 amino acids. Trimming took 4 bases from V and 4 from J, leaving 13 bases between them. CDR1 is PRHDT and CDR2 is FYEKMQ in the germline V gene (reference sequence). CDR3 residues: CASSSPGVVTEAFF. CDR3 sequence (DNA): TGTGCCAGCAGCTCCCCGGGGGTAGTCACTGAAGCTTTCTTT.

The rearrangement uses TRBV10-3 and TRBJ2-7; 9 nucleotides align to TRBD1. Unmatched junction bases numbered 6, after V lost 3 bases and J lost 3 bases. The CDR3 contains 15 residues. The germline V gene encodes CDR1 ENHRY and CDR2 SYGVKD. CDR3 residues: CAISEPGQGVYEQYF. The CDR3 bases are TGTGCCATCAGTGAACCGGGACAGGGAGTCTACGAGCAGTACTTC.

The chain's CDR3 is CASSYSNSYNEQFF. CDR3 DNA sequence: TGTGCCAGCAGTTACTCGAATAGCTACAATGAGCAGTTCTTC. The chain has TRBV6-5 and TRBJ2-1; no clear D. This CDR3 contains 14 residues. CDR1 is MNHEY and CDR2 is SVGAGI in the germline V gene. The V end was cut by 0 bases, the J end by 3 bases, with 6 bases between.

The CDR3: CASSFSGRAGEQYF. The DNA for the CDR3 is TGTGCCAGCAGCTTTAGCGGGAGGGCCGGGGAGCAGTACTTC. V is TRBV11-3 and J is TRBJ2-7; TRBD2 aligns across 11 bases. This CDR3 has 14 amino acids. The V segment lost 3 bases and the J segment 7 bases; nucleotides outside the gene matches: 5. Germline V CDR1 and CDR2: SGHNT, YENEEA.

As for this clone: One junction end does not reproduce the germline sequence, and a read error may be involved. The chain has TRBV13 and TRBJ2-1; the D gene is possibly TRBD2 (7 bases). Germline-derived CDR1 and CDR2 are PRHDT and FYEKMQ (reference sequence). The CDR3 contains 14 residues. CDR3 in amino acids: CASTLGGGGNEQFF. CDR3 DNA: TGTGCCAGCACCTTAGGGGGGGGTGGAAATGAGCAGTTCTTC.

The chain carries TRBV5-4 and TRBJ1-1; D is perhaps TRBD1 (5 bases). The germline V gene has CDR1 SGHNT and CDR2 YYREEE (reference sequence). The CDR3 has 15 amino acids. V was clipped by 4 bases and J by 1 base, with 14 bases between them. The CDR3 loop reads CASSPRRGPNTEAFF. In nucleotides, the CDR3 is TGTGCCAGCAGCCCCCGGAGGGGCCCGAACACTGAAGCTTTCTTT.

The V gene is TRBV7-6, the J gene TRBJ1-1; D uncertain. V gave up 4 bases and J gave up 8 bases, with 20 bases separating them. This CDR3 is 15 amino acids long. In germline, CDR1 is SGHVS, CDR2 FNYEAQ. The CDR3 protein is CASSSPGGAGSEAFF. The CDR3 DNA follows: TGTGCCAGCAGCTCTCCCGGTGGCGCGGGAAGCGAAGCTTTCTTT.

The V and J genes are TRBV10-3 and TRBJ2-3; weak D call: TRBD2 (6 bases). Germline V gene data show CDR1 as ENHRY and CDR2 as SYGVKD. The CDR3 loop spans 15 amino acids. The V end was cut by 4 bases, the J end by 0 bases, with 11 bases between. Written as DNA, the CDR3 is TGTGCCATCAGTGGGGCTAGCGATAGCACAGATACGCAGTATTTT. It encodes CAISGASDSTDTQYF.

V usage is TRBV27 and J usage is TRBJ2-6; 9 bases match TRBD1. This CDR3 has 15 amino acids. With V trimmed by 8 bases and J by 0 bases, 2 bases remained unmatched. Germline V gives CDR1 MNHEY, CDR2 SMNVEV (reference sequence). The DNA of the CDR3 is TGTGCCAGCGGGACAGGGATCTCTGGGGCCAACGTCCTGACTTTC. Translation: CASGTGISGANVLTF.

V and J are TRBV28 and TRBJ2-2, with D perhaps matching TRBD1 (6 bases). With 8 bases removed from V and 3 bases from J, the gap between germline ends came to 16 bases. CDR3 length: 15 residues. Germline-derived CDR1 and CDR2 are MDHEN and SYDVKM. The CDR3 DNA reads TGTGCCAGCCTCTTAATGACAGGACACACCGGGGAGCTGTTTTTT. Residues: CASLLMTGHTGELFF.

V usage is TRBV28 and J usage is TRBJ1-1, with D unresolved. V lost 0 bases, J lost 1 base, and 9 bases lay in between. The CDR3 has 15 amino acids. CDR1 and CDR2 from the germline V gene are MDHEN and SYDVKM. As DNA, the CDR3 is TGTGCCAGCAGTTTATGGGCAGACTCGAACACTGAAGCTTTCTTT. Amino acid sequence: CASSLWADSNTEAFF.

The V and J genes are TRBV27 and TRBJ2-2, with 10 bases fitting TRBD1. Germline-derived CDR1 and CDR2 are MNHEY and SMNVEV (reference sequence). J lost 3 bases, V lost 10 bases, and 5 bases had no gene match. This CDR3 region has 14 residues. The CDR3 nucleotides read TGTGCCACCCGGGACAGGGGATACACCGGGGAGCTGTTTTTT. This translates into CATRDRGYTGELFF.

This rearrangement joins TRBV11-2 to TRBJ1-5; D is ambiguous. The germline gives CDR1 SGHAT, CDR2 FQNNGV. The CDR3 is made up of 15 amino acids. The ends were cut back, 0 bases at V and 0 bases at J, with 6 bases in the middle. The CDR3 bases are TGTGCCAGCAGCTTAGACCCCCGTAGCAATCAGCCCCAGCATTTT. Translating gives CASSLDPRSNQPQHF.

The V and J genes are TRBV5-1 and TRBJ1-2; D gene ambiguous. CDR3 length: 13 amino acids. Germline V gene lookup returns CDR1 SGHRS and CDR2 YFSETQ. V lost 0 bases to trimming and J lost 4 bases, with 7 bases between them. CDR3 amino acids: CASSLAEGYGYTF. CDR3 nucleotide sequence: TGCGCCAGCAGCTTGGCCGAGGGCTATGGCTACACCTTC.

The chain recombines TRBV15 with TRBJ2-7; 8 nucleotides line up with TRBD2. The CDR3 totals 14 residues. Germline V gives CDR1 LNHNV, CDR2 YYDKDF (reference sequence). V shed 5 bases, J shed 4 bases, and the junction held 7 bases outside the gene matches. CDR3: CATSPVAGGYEQYF. The CDR3 nucleotides read TGTGCCACCAGCCCGGTCGCGGGGGGTTACGAGCAGTACTTC. Based on the CDR3 plus reference TRBV15 and TRBJ2-7, the full variable domain is DAMVIQNPRYQVTQFGKPVTLSCSQTLNHNVMYWYQQKSSQAPKLLFHYYDKDFNNEADTPDNFQSRRPNTSFCFLDIRSPGLGDTAMYLCATSPVAGGYEQYFGPGTRLTVT.

The chain combines TRBV19 with TRBJ1-1; the D gene is possibly TRBD1 (6 bases). The ends were cut back, 7 bases at V and 3 bases at J, with 21 bases in the middle. This CDR3 has 16 residues. Per germline, CDR1 LNHDA and CDR2 SQIVND (reference sequence). The CDR3 DNA sequence: TGTGCCAGTAACGTCGGTTGGGGACAACATGACACTGAAGCTTTCTTT. It specifies CASNVGWGQHDTEAFF.

V is TRBV7-9 and J is TRBJ2-1; a weak D match, TRBD2 (5 bases). V was pared by 4 bases and J by 5 bases, with 15 bases between. The CDR3 is made up of 15 amino acids. Germline lookup yields CDR1 SEHNR and CDR2 FQNEAQ (reference sequence). The CDR3 DNA sequence: TGTGCCAGCAGCTCCAGGACTGAGAAAGACAATGAGCAGTTCTTC. Protein: CASSSRTEKDNEQFF.